The rows below give T cell receptor beta chains drawn from one sample of a study of OX40 agonist ivuxolimab in advanced cancers. TCRdb's copy holds only in-frame clones and misses some; the assay was immunoSEQ multiplex PCR. In the table there are more than 60,000 clones, 65% to 85% of which are singletons. The sequencing here drew on CD4+ or CD8+ T cells sorted from blood, taken in a trial of the OX40 agonist ivuxolimab. Every receptor here comes from an adult with an advanced solid tumor such as melanoma, head and neck, liver or kidney cancer. The CDR3 runs from the conserved cysteine through the conserved F or W. D genes are given only for firm matches. Clone size is stated in some rows and not others, as once, few, many or a class when expanded.

TRBV19	-	TRBD2	TRBJ2-2	CASGRGEPANTGELFF	TGTGCCTCAGGGAGGGGTGAACCAGCGAACACCGGGGAGCTGTTTTTT
TRBV5-1	-	-	TRBJ2-1	CASSLIATSISYNEQFF	TGCGCCAGCAGCTTAATTGCGACAAGTATATCCTACAATGAGCAGTTCTTC
TRBV27	-	-	TRBJ2-7	CASRGTGTYEQYF	TGTGCCAGCAGGGGGACCGGTACCTACGAGCAGTACTTC
TRBV4-1	-	-	TRBJ1-2	CASTIGGGWGGYTF	TGCGCCAGCACAATAGGGGGGGGTTGGGGTGGCTACACCTTC
TRBV5-1	-	TRBD2	TRBJ2-1	CASSYGLEHNEQFF	TGCGCCAGCAGCTACGGACTAGAGCACAATGAGCAGTTCTTC
TRBV5-1	-	TRBD1	TRBJ1-1	CASSLARGRTEAFF	TGCGCCAGCAGCTTGGCCAGGGGGCGGACTGAAGCTTTCTTT
TRBV9	-	-	TRBJ2-3	CASSVDGALPGDTQYF	TGTGCCAGCAGCGTAGATGGGGCCCTCCCGGGGGATACGCAGTATTTT
TRBV18	-	TRBD2	TRBJ2-5	CASSPFERGPAGYF	TGTGCCAGCTCACCATTCGAGCGGGGGCCGGCCGGGTACTTC
TRBV5-4	once	-	TRBJ1-3	CASSAPGPPGNTIYF	TGTGCCAGCAGCGCACCGGGTCCTCCAGGAAACACCATATATTTT
TRBV29-1	-	TRBD1	TRBJ1-2	CSVEPGQGAGDGYTF	TGCAGCGTTGAGCCCGGACAGGGGGCTGGAGATGGCTACACCTTC
TRBV7-2	few	-	TRBJ2-7	CASSLSPTPYEQYF	TGTGCCAGCAGCTTAAGTCCTACCCCTTACGAGCAGTACTTC
TRBV7-2	few	-	TRBJ2-5	CASSARETQYF	TGTGCCAGCAGCGCCAGAGAGACCCAGTACTTC
TRBV29-1	-	-	TRBJ1-1	CSVRITASNPAVPAFF	TGCAGCGTTCGCATAACGGCGTCCAACCCGGCAGTCCCAGCTTTCTTT
TRBV19	-	TRBD1	TRBJ2-7	CASSTPGQGADQYF	TGTGCCAGTAGTACACCGGGACAGGGGGCTGATCAGTACTTC
TRBV6-1	medium-sized	-	TRBJ1-1	CASSEVGEGGEAFF	TGTGCCAGCAGTGAAGTAGGGGAGGGTGGTGAAGCTTTCTTT
TRBV19	-	-	TRBJ2-3	CASSFPGSGSDTQYF	TGTGCCAGTAGTTTCCCAGGGAGTGGGTCCGATACGCAGTATTTT
TRBV19	few	TRBD2	TRBJ2-2	CASSTASGGTGELFF	TGTGCCAGTAGTACGGCTAGCGGGGGGACCGGGGAGCTGTTTTTT
TRBV7-2	-	TRBD1	TRBJ1-2	CASSLEGGSYGYTF	TGTGCCAGCAGCTTAGAAGGGGGCAGCTATGGCTACACCTTC
TRBV9	-	-	TRBJ1-1	CASSWPGDHTEAFF	TGTGCCAGCAGCTGGCCGGGGGATCACACTGAAGCTTTCTTT
TRBV6-1	-	-	TRBJ2-3	CATSQVDHSTDTQYF	TGTGCCACCTCGCAGGTGGACCATAGCACAGATACGCAGTATTTT
TRBV19	once	TRBD1	TRBJ2-2	CASKRSETGDTGELFF	TGTGCCAGTAAGAGGTCAGAGACAGGGGATACCGGGGAGCTGTTTTTT
TRBV7-8	-	TRBD1	TRBJ2-6	CASSLGTGAGANVLTF	TGTGCCAGCAGCCTCGGGACAGGGGCGGGGGCCAACGTCCTGACTTTC
TRBV2	few	TRBD1	TRBJ1-6	CATGQGINSPLHF	TGTGCCACCGGACAGGGAATTAATTCACCCCTCCACTTT
TRBV6-9	-	-	TRBJ1-5	CASRANSNQPQHF	TGTGCCAGCAGAGCCAATAGCAATCAGCCCCAGCATTTT
TRBV5-1	-	TRBD1	TRBJ1-6	CASSSGTGDNSPLHF	TGCGCCAGCAGCTCCGGGACAGGGGATAATTCACCCCTCCACTTT
TRBV5-4	-	TRBD1	TRBJ1-3	CASSTYTGTGVNSGNTIYF	TGTGCCAGCAGCACCTACACCGGGACAGGAGTTAATTCTGGAAACACCATATATTTT
TRBV5-1	-	-	TRBJ2-5	CASSSQVGGRDQYF	TGCGCCAGCAGCTCCCAGGTCGGGGGCCGGGACCAGTACTTC